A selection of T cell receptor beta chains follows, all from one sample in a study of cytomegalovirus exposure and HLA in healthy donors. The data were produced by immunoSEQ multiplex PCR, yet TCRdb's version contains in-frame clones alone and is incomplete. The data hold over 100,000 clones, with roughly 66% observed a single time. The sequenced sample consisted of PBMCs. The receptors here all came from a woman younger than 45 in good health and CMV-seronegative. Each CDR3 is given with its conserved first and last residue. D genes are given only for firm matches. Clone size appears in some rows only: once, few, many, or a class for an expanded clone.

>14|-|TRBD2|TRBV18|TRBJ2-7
CASSPALAGGEQYF
TGTGCCAGCTCACCGGCTCTAGCGGGAGGCGAGCAGTACTTC
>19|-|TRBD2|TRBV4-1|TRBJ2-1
CASSQDLAGGLYSYNEQFF
TGCGCCAGCAGCCAAGATTTGGCGGGAGGGCTATACTCCTACAATGAGCAGTTCTTC
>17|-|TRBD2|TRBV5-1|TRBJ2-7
CASSFEVGTSGIYEQYF
TGCGCCAGCAGCTTTGAGGTAGGGACTAGCGGGATATACGAGCAGTACTTC
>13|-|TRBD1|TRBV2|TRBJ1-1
CASRRDRDTEAFF
TGTGCCAGCAGACGAGACAGGGACACTGAAGCTTTCTTT
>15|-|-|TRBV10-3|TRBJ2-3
CAISVSTHFTDTQYF
TGTGCCATCAGTGTATCTACCCATTTCACAGATACGCAGTATTTT
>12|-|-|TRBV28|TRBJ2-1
CASTQGANEQFF
TGTGCCAGCACCCAAGGGGCGAATGAGCAGTTCTTC
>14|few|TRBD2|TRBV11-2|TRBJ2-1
CASRPTSGRNEQFF
TGTGCCAGCAGGCCAACTAGCGGGCGCAATGAGCAGTTCTTC
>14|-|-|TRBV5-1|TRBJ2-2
CASSLELPDGELFF
TGCGCCAGCAGCTTGGAACTCCCCGACGGGGAGCTGTTTTTT
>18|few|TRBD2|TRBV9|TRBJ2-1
CASSVGLAGVRFNNEQFF
TGTGCCAGCAGCGTAGGACTAGCGGGAGTCCGTTTCAACAATGAGCAGTTCTTC
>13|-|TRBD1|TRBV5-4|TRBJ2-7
CASSRRGLGEQYF
TGTGCCAGCAGCCGCAGGGGGCTGGGCGAGCAGTACTTC
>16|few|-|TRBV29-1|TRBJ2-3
CSASKRGGSSGDTQYF
TGCAGCGCCAGCAAAAGGGGGGGTTCGAGTGGCGATACGCAGTATTTT
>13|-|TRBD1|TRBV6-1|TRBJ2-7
CASIRTGSHEQYF
TGTGCCAGCATACGGACAGGGAGCCACGAGCAGTACTTC
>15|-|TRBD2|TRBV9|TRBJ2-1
CASSVRLAPYNEQFF
TGTGCCAGCAGTGTTAGACTAGCGCCCTACAATGAGCAGTTCTTC
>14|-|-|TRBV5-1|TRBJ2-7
CASSPSTAGYEQYF
TGCGCCAGCAGCCCGTCGACAGCCGGGTACGAGCAGTACTTC
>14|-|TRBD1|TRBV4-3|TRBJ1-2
CASSQGRTGVGYTF
TGCGCCAGCAGCCAAGGCAGAACAGGGGTCGGCTACACCTTC
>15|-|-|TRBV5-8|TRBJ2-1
CASSGGLSSYNEQFF
TGTGCCAGCAGCGGCGGACTAAGCTCCTACAATGAGCAGTTCTTC
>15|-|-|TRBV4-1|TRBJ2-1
CASSQDYGHFNEQFF
TGCGCCAGCAGCCAAGATTATGGACATTTCAATGAGCAGTTCTTC
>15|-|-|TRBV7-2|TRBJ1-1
CASSLVGQSGTEAFF
TGTGCCAGCAGCTTAGTAGGCCAATCGGGCACTGAAGCTTTCTTT
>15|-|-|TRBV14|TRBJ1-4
CASSHWSSGNEKLFF
TGTGCCAGCAGCCACTGGTCCAGTGGTAATGAAAAACTGTTTTTT
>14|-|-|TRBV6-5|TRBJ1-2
CASSLGGFPYGYTF
TGTGCCAGCAGCCTCGGAGGGTTTCCCTATGGCTACACCTTC
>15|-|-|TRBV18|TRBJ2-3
CASSPIGTSTDTQYF
TGTGCCAGCTCACCAATCGGGACTAGCACAGATACGCAGTATTTT
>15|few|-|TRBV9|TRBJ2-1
CASSIQGISYNEQFF
TGTGCCAGCAGCATCCAGGGGATCTCCTACAATGAGCAGTTCTTC
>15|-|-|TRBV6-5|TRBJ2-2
CASSYSVGDTGELFF
TGTGCCAGCAGCTACTCGGTCGGAGACACCGGGGAGCTGTTTTTT
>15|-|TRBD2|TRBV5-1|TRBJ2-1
CACSSGLADYNEQFF
TGCGCCTGCTCCTCGGGACTAGCGGACTACAATGAGCAGTTCTTC
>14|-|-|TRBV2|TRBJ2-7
CASSEQTSAYEQYF
TGTGCCAGCAGTGAACAAACAAGCGCCTACGAGCAGTACTTC
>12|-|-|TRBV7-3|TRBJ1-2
CASSSGVGGYTF
TGTGCCAGCAGCTCAGGGGTTGGTGGCTACACCTTC
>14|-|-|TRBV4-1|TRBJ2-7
CASSQDRVSNEQYF
TGCGCCAGCAGCCAAGATCGGGTGTCAAACGAGCAGTACTTC
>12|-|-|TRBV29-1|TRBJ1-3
CSVVQGSNTIYF
TGCAGCGTTGTACAGGGATCAAACACCATATATTTT
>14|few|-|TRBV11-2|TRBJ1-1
CASSLGGISTEAFF
TGTGCCAGCAGCTTAGGAGGTATAAGCACTGAAGCTTTCTTT
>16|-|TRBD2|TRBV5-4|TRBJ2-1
CASSWGREAKYNEQFF
TGTGCCAGCAGTTGGGGTCGGGAGGCTAAATACAATGAGCAGTTCTTC
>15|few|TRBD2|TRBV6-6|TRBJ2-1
CASSPGTSEYNEQFF
TGTGCCAGCAGTCCCGGGACTAGCGAATACAATGAGCAGTTCTTC
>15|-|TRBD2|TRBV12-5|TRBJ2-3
CASGLGLAAADTQYF
TGTGCTAGTGGTTTGGGACTAGCAGCCGCAGATACGCAGTATTTT
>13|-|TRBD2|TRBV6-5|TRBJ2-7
CASGTSGSYEQYF
TGTGCCAGCGGGACTAGCGGATCCTACGAGCAGTACTTC
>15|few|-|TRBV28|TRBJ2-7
CASSSIPPPDSGQYF
TGTGCCAGCAGTTCAATACCCCCCCCGGACAGTGGGCAGTACTTC
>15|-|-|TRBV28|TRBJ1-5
CASSPLRGSNQPQHF
TGTGCCAGCAGTCCTCTTAGGGGGAGCAATCAGCCCCAGCATTTT
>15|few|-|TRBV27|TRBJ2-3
CASTHQTGSTDTQYF
TGTGCCAGCACACATCAAACAGGGAGCACAGATACGCAGTATTTT
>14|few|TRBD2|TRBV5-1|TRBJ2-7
CASSLTSGSYEQYF
TGCGCCAGCAGCTTGACTAGCGGCTCCTACGAGCAGTACTTC
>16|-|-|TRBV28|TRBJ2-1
CASSQLQGLSYNEQFF
TGTGCCAGCAGCCAACTCCAGGGCCTCTCCTACAATGAGCAGTTCTTC
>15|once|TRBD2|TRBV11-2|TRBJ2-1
CASSTIAGTYNEQFF
TGTGCCAGCAGCACCATAGCGGGAACCTACAATGAGCAGTTCTTC
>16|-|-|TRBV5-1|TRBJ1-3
CASSIGQPNSGNTIYF
TGCGCCAGCAGCATAGGACAGCCAAACTCTGGAAACACCATATATTTT
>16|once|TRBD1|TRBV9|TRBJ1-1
CASSPGRTGGGTEAFF
TGTGCCAGCAGCCCCGGCCGTACAGGGGGAGGCACTGAAGCTTTCTTT
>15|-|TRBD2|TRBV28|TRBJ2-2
CASSLPQGGTGELFF
TGTGCCAGCAGTCTACCGCAGGGAGGGACCGGGGAGCTGTTTTTT
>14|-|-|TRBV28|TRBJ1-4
CASSDGGPNEKLFF
TGTGCCAGCAGTGACGGAGGACCTAATGAAAAACTGTTTTTT
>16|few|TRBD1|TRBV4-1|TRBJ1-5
CASSPAPRQGYQPQHF
TGCGCCAGCAGCCCCGCCCCTCGACAGGGTTATCAGCCCCAGCATTTT
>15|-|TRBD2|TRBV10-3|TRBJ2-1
CAISDSSGSYNEQFF
TGTGCCATCTCCGATTCTAGCGGGTCCTACAATGAGCAGTTCTTC
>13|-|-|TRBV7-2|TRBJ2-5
CASSLMFSETQYF
TGTGCCAGCAGCCTAATGTTCTCAGAGACCCAGTACTTC
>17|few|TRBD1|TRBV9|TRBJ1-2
CASSPRTGGAGNYGYTF
TGTGCCAGCAGCCCCAGGACAGGGGGCGCGGGGAACTATGGCTACACCTTC
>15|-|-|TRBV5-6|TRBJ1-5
CASSFYRLGNQPQHF
TGTGCCAGCAGCTTTTACAGGTTGGGCAATCAGCCCCAGCATTTT
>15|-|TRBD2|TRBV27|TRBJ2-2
CATGAGGSVTGELFF
TGTGCCACCGGAGCGGGAGGTTCGGTCACCGGGGAGCTGTTTTTT
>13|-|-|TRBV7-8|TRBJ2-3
CASERVSTDTQYF
TGTGCCAGCGAGCGGGTTAGCACAGATACGCAGTATTTT
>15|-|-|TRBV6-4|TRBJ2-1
CASSDSPGSYNEQFF
TGTGCCAGCAGTGACTCCCCGGGATCCTACAATGAGCAGTTCTTC
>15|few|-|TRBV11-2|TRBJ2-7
CASSLGGGALDEQYF
TGTGCCAGCAGCTTAGGCGGGGGCGCCTTAGACGAGCAGTACTTC
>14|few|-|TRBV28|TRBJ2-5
CASSLPGVGETQYF
TGTGCCAGCAGCCTCCCAGGGGTAGGGGAGACCCAGTACTTC
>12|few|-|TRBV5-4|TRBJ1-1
CASSLDSSEAFF
TGTGCCAGCAGCTTGGACAGCTCTGAAGCTTTCTTT
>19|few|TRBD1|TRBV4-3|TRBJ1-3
CASSQEIRQGAFSGNTIYF
TGCGCCAGCAGCCAAGAAATACGCCAGGGGGCATTCTCTGGAAACACCATATATTTT
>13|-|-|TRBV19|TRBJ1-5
CASSMRGDQPQHF
TGTGCCAGTAGTATGCGCGGGGACCAGCCCCAGCATTTT
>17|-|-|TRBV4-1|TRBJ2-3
CASSQAVAGRGMDTQYF
TGCGCCAGCAGCCAAGCGGTAGCGGGTAGGGGGATGGATACGCAGTATTTT
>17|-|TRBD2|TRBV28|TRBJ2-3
CASSRRWTSGSTDTQYF
TGTGCCAGCAGCCGCAGATGGACTAGCGGGTCCACAGATACGCAGTATTTT
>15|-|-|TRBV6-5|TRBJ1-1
CASSYSRRVNTEAFF
TGTGCCAGCAGTTACTCGCGCAGGGTGAACACTGAAGCTTTCTTT
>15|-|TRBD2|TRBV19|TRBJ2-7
CASQEGSGGSRKQYF
TGTGCCAGCCAGGAGGGTAGCGGGGGATCAAGGAAGCAGTACTTC